This TCR beta chain was profiled in a study of blood T cell repertoires in COVID-19. About the research overall: Collection of acute and convalescent COVID-19 samples took place in the United States, Italy and Spain. The analysed material was cDNA or gDNA that came from T cells, B-cell-depleted T cells, or PBMCs.

Methods used by the authors: Estimation of nucleated cell counts was performed using reference gene primer amplification. Clones were sequenced by immunoSEQ multiplex PCR, and TCRdb holds only the in-frame ones, with some missing. From that table come the V and J calls and clone size; the DNA was used to work out D and trimming. The table records under 25,000 clones, around 80% of them present only once. The germline CDR1 and CDR2 sequences are SGHKS and YYEKEE (reference sequence). This CDR3 is 15 amino acids long. Unmatched junction bases numbered 7, after V lost 2 bases and J lost 3 bases. The chain has TRBV5-5 and TRBJ1-1, with 7 nucleotides matching TRBD1. The sequenced sample consisted of peripheral blood. The clonotype comes from a man at least 80 years old with active or convalescent COVID-19. DNA for the CDR3: TGTGCCAGCAGCTTCCTCTGGGACAGCCACACTGAAGCTTTCTTT. Its translation: CASSFLWDSHTEAFF.